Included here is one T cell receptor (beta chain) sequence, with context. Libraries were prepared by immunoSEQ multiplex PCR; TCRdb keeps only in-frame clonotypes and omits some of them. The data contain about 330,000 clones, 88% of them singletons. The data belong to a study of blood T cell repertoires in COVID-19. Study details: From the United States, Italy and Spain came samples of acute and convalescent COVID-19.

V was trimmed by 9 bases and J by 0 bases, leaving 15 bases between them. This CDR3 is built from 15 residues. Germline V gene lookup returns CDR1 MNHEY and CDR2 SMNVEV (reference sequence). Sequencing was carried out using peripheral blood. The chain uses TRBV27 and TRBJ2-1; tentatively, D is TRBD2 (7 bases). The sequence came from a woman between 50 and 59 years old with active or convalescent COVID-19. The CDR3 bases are TGTGCCAGTGGGAGCGGGACAAGCTCCTACAATGAGCAGTTCTTC. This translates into CASGSGTSSYNEQFF.